A single sample gave rise to the 23 T cell receptor beta chains below, sequenced in a study of blood T cell repertoires in COVID-19. Assay: immunoSEQ multiplex PCR; the TCRdb copy retains only in-frame clones and omits some. The table includes approximately 77,000 clones, about nine tenths detected once. The sequenced sample consisted of peripheral blood. These receptors were collected from a man in his thirties or forties with acute or convalescent COVID-19.

The rearrangement uses TRBV4-1 and TRBJ1-1; D not certain. Per the germline V gene, CDR1 is MGHRA and CDR2 is YSYEKL. The CDR3 runs to 19 residues. V was clipped by 0 bases and J by 2 bases, with 22 bases between them. DNA of the CDR3: TGCGCCAGCAGCCAAGAGATGGGCGGCAGAGCGGGGAGTAACACTGAAGCTTTCTTT. Translation: CASSQEMGGRAGSNTEAFF.

This chain connects TRBV2 to TRBJ1-1; possible D gene TRBD1, 5 bases. V shed 6 bases and J shed 5 bases, with 19 bases lying between them. Germline loops: CDR1 SNHLY, CDR2 FYNNEI. The CDR3 contains 15 residues. CDR3 bases: TGTGCCAGCAGGGTAAGGGGCAGTGTAGATACTGAAGCTTTCTTT. Encoded protein: CASRVRGSVDTEAFF.

The chain couples TRBV2 to TRBJ2-5, with D tentatively TRBD2 (7 bases). The CDR3 sequence is 13 residues long. Trimming stripped 3 bases from V and 4 bases from J, with 9 bases between. The germline CDR1 and CDR2 sequences are SNHLY and FYNNEI. The DNA of the CDR3 is TGTGCCAGCAGTGAGAGGGGGGGAGAGACCCAGTACTTC. This gives the protein CASSERGGETQYF.

V is TRBV4-1 and J is TRBJ2-1; tentatively, D is TRBD1 (5 bases). Germline V gene data show CDR1 as MGHRA and CDR2 as YSYEKL. The length of the CDR3 is 19 residues. The V end lost 4 bases, the J end lost 5 bases, and 27 bases lay between the germline ends. The CDR3 DNA reads as TGCGCCAGCAGCCGGAAGGCCCCGCAGGGTACGAGTGGGGACAATGAGCAGTTCTTC. It translates to CASSRKAPQGTSGDNEQFF.

The chain combines TRBV2 with TRBJ1-6, with D unclear. Germline-derived CDR1 and CDR2 are SNHLY and FYNNEI. Trimming left V 2 bases short and J 2 bases short, with 10 bases between. This CDR3 spans 16 amino acids. The CDR3 nucleotides read TGTGCCAGCAGTGAAAAAGAGTTGACCTATAATTCACCCCTCCACTTT. Translating gives CASSEKELTYNSPLHF.

This clone appeared once. This chain joins TRBV28 and TRBJ1-1; D gene unclear. CDR3 length: 14 amino acids. The V end was cut by 3 bases, the J end by 4 bases, with 12 bases between. Germline lookup yields CDR1 MDHEN and CDR2 SYDVKM. The DNA of the CDR3 is TGTGCCAGCAGTTTTGGTCGGTATGGCACTGAAGCTTTCTTT. This sequence encodes CASSFGRYGTEAFF.

This clone was counted a single time. This chain connects TRBV19 to TRBJ2-6, with a tentative D call TRBD2 (5 bases). Trimming removed 1 base at V and 3 bases at J, with 13 bases between. The CDR3 sequence is 17 residues long. From germline, CDR1 is LNHDA and CDR2 SQIVND (reference sequence). In nucleotides, the CDR3 is TGTGCCAGTAGTATAGTTCGGTTTCGGGGTGGGGCCAACGTCCTGACTTTC. This gives the protein CASSIVRFRGGANVLTF.

This clone was detected a few times. V usage is TRBV5-6 and J usage is TRBJ1-4; TRBD1 matches 9 bases. Looked up from germline, CDR1 is SGHDT and CDR2 is YYEEEE. CDR3 size: 15 residues. The ends lost 3 bases at V and 5 bases at J; junction bases unmatched: 5. The CDR3 region is CASSSLTGGNEKLFF. For the CDR3, the DNA is TGTGCCAGCAGCTCCCTGACAGGGGGAAATGAAAAACTGTTTTTT.

The chain recombines TRBV27 with TRBJ1-6; no clear D gene. V gave up 2 bases and J gave up 6 bases, with 11 bases separating them. Germline V gene data show CDR1 as MNHEY and CDR2 as SMNVEV (reference sequence). The CDR3 loop spans 15 amino acids. The CDR3 DNA reads as TGTGCCAGCAGTTTAGTTCTAGATGTTAATTCACCCCTCCACTTT. Residues: CASSLVLDVNSPLHF.

This clone was found once. The V gene is TRBV2, the J gene TRBJ1-3; no definite D call. From germline, CDR1 is SNHLY and CDR2 FYNNEI. Trimming took 2 bases from V and 0 from J, leaving 5 bases between them. The CDR3 runs to 14 residues. The CDR3 spells CASSEPFSGNTIYF. The CDR3 nucleotides are TGTGCCAGCAGTGAACCCTTCTCTGGAAACACCATATATTTT.

Of note for this clone: Additional DNA sequences in this sample encode the identical CDR3. V gene TRBV4-2 combines with J gene TRBJ2-7, with D possibly TRBD2 on 6 matching bases. CDR3 size: 15 residues. Germline-derived CDR1 and CDR2 are LGHNA and YNFKEQ. Deletions cut 0 bases from V and 2 bases from J, with 11 bases between. DNA of the CDR3: TGTGCCAGCAGCCAAGAGGGAGGCAGGGCCTACGAGCAGTACTTC. Amino acid sequence: CASSQEGGRAYEQYF.

The chain uses TRBV3-1 (or the pseudogene TRBV3-2) and TRBJ1-5; no clear D gene. V shed 4 bases and J shed 4 bases, with 8 bases lying between them. The CDR3 is 13 residues long. CDR1 LGHDT and CDR2 YNNKEL come from the germline V gene (reference sequence). CDR3: CASSRAVNQPQHF. CDR3 in DNA: TGTGCCAGCAGCCGAGCGGTAAATCAGCCCCAGCATTTT.

This clone was observed a handful of times. This chain links TRBV5-1 with TRBJ1-2; 10 bases are shared with TRBD1. Germline trimming cut 4 bases from V and 3 bases from J; bases unmatched to any gene: 6. This CDR3 comprises 15 residues. Germline assignment: CDR1 SGHRS and CDR2 YFSETQ. The CDR3 DNA sequence: TGCGCCAGCAGCATGGGGGGACAGGGGCACTATGGCTACACCTTC. The encoded protein is CASSMGGQGHYGYTF.

The gene calls are TRBV18 and TRBJ2-7; no clear D. CDR1 KGHSH and CDR2 LQKENI come from the germline V gene. The CDR3 runs to 13 residues. Trimming stripped 3 bases from V and 0 bases from J, with 6 bases between. The CDR3 sequence: CASSPQSSYEQYV. DNA of the CDR3: TGTGCCAGCTCACCTCAGTCCTCCTACGAGCAGTACGTC.

The gene calls are TRBV7-9 and TRBJ2-3, with 7 bases aligning to TRBD1. This CDR3 contains 14 residues. Germline values: CDR1 SEHNR, CDR2 FQNEAQ (reference sequence). The trim removed 9 bases at V and 0 bases at J, leaving 6 bases unmatched. The CDR3 DNA follows: TGTGCCAGTACGGGACAGTGGAGCACAGATACGCAGTATTTT. It yields the protein CASTGQWSTDTQYF.

The chain has TRBV7-9 and TRBJ2-7; the D gene is possibly TRBD1 (6 bases). Germline CDR1 SEHNR, CDR2 FQNEAQ (reference sequence). V lost 4 bases, J lost 3 bases, and 13 bases lay in between. The CDR3 runs 14 residues. CDR3 in amino acids: CASSSDRSLYEQYV. The DNA of the CDR3 is TGTGCCAGCAGCTCCGACAGGAGCCTCTACGAGCAGTACGTC.

As to this clone: The same CDR3 arises from other DNA sequences in this sample as well. This chain links TRBV27 with TRBJ1-2, with 8 nucleotides matching TRBD1. Per the germline V gene, CDR1 is MNHEY and CDR2 is SMNVEV (reference sequence). This CDR3 spans 14 amino acids. V lost 3 bases and J lost 4; bases outside the gene matches: 4. The chain's CDR3 is CASSLSGQGYGYTF. The CDR3 nucleotides read TGTGCCAGCAGTTTGTCCGGACAGGGCTATGGCTACACCTTC.

The rearrangement uses TRBV7-6 and TRBJ2-3; 14 bases line up with TRBD2. The germline gives CDR1 SGHVS, CDR2 FNYEAQ. V lost 3 bases and J lost 2; bases outside the gene matches: 10. This CDR3 region has 19 residues. CDR3 nucleotide sequence: TGTGCCAGCAGCTTCCCCGGGACTAGCGGGGGCCGTTTCACAGATACGCAGTATTTT. Its translation: CASSFPGTSGGRFTDTQYF. The full variable domain, its missing parts supplied by reference TRBV7-6 and TRBJ2-3, is GAGVSQSPRYKVTKRGQDVALRCDPISGHVSLYWYRQALGQGPEFLTYFNYEAQQDKSGLPNDRFSAERPEGSISTLTIQRTEQRDSAMYRCASSFPGTSGGRFTDTQYFGPGTRLTVL.

The chain links TRBV6-6 to TRBJ2-5, with 7 bases lining up with TRBD2. The trim removed 5 bases at V and 2 bases at J, leaving 8 bases unmatched. The CDR3 spans 15 residues. Germline V gene data show CDR1 as MNHNY and CDR2 as SVGAGI (reference sequence). The CDR3 nucleotides are TGTGCCAGCAGTCGCCGGGACTATCGACAAGAGACCCAGTACTTC. It encodes CASSRRDYRQETQYF.

The chain uses TRBV12-3 or TRBV12-4 and TRBJ1-5; D remains unclear. The CDR3 is made up of 13 amino acids. With 1 base removed from V and 7 bases from J, the gap between germline ends came to 8 bases. CDR3 sequence reads: CASSLGQAQPQHF. The CDR3 region has the DNA TGTGCCAGCAGTTTAGGGCAGGCCCAGCCCCAGCATTTT.

The chain couples TRBV6-1 to TRBJ2-1, with TRBD1 matching over 7 bases. The length of the CDR3 is 16 residues. Germline lookup yields CDR1 MNHNS and CDR2 SASEGT. The J segment lost 0 bases and the V segment lost 4 bases, leaving 6 bases of the junction unmatched. CDR3 residues: CASSVRGRVSYNEQFF. The CDR3 coding sequence is TGTGCCAGCAGTGTAAGGGGGCGCGTCTCCTACAATGAGCAGTTCTTC.

J is TRBJ1-5 and V is TRBV20-1, with D possibly matching TRBD1 (5 bases). Germline V gives CDR1 DFQATT, CDR2 SNEGSKA (reference sequence). CDR3 length: 11 residues. This chain's CDR3 is CSWGENQPQHF. In DNA form, the CDR3 reads TGCAGCTGGGGCGAAAATCAGCCCCAGCATTTT.

This chain joins TRBV13 and TRBJ2-7; 8 bases are shared with TRBD2. V lost 3 bases to trimming and J lost 4 bases; unmatched junction nucleotides: 5. The CDR3 is 14 amino acids. Germline lookup yields CDR1 PRHDT and CDR2 FYEKMQ (reference sequence). CDR3 in amino acids: CASSFGGLAYEQYF. CDR3 DNA: TGTGCCAGCAGCTTTGGCGGACTAGCTTACGAGCAGTACTTC. The whole variable domain, filled in from reference TRBV13 and TRBJ2-7, reads AAGVIQSPRHLIKEKRETATLKCYPIPRHDTVYWYQQGPGQDPQFLISFYEKMQSDKGSIPDRFSAQQFSDYHSELNMSSLELGDSALYFCASSFGGLAYEQYFGPGTRLTVT.